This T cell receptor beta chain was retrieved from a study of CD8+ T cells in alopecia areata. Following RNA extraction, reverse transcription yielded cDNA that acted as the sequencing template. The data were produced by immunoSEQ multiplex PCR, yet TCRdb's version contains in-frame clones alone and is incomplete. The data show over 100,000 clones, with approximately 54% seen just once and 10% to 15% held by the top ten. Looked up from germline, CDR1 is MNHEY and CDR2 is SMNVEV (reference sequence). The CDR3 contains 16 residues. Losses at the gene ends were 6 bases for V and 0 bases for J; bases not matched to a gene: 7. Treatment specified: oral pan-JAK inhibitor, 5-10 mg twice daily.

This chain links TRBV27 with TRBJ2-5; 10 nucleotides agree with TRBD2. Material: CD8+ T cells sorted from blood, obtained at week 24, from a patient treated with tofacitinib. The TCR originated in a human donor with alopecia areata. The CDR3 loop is CASSSTSGEYQETQYF. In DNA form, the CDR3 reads TGTGCCAGCAGCTCAACTAGCGGGGAGTACCAAGAGACCCAGTACTTC.